A single sample is the source of the 10 T cell receptor beta chains below, sequenced in a study of cytomegalovirus exposure and HLA in healthy donors. Vbeta (60) and Jbeta (13) primers were used in the PCR. TCRdb's table, derived via immunoSEQ multiplex PCR, lists solely in-frame clones and lacks some. The data hold some 86,000 clones, with roughly 77% observed a single time. Sequences were obtained from PBMCs. These receptors were collected from a middle-aged woman in good health and CMV-seropositive.

J is TRBJ2-1 and V is TRBV7-3, with 10 positions matching TRBD2. Germline V CDR1 and CDR2: SGHTA, FQGTGA. V shed 1 base and J 4 bases; nucleotides not matched to a gene: 1. The CDR3 has 15 residues. The CDR3 DNA reads as TGTGCCAGCAGCTTAAGAGCGGGGGGGTACAATGAGCAGTTCTTC. It encodes CASSLRAGGYNEQFF.

This clone showed up just a few times. The chain links TRBV2 to TRBJ2-6; 12 bases are a match to TRBD1. Germline V gene lookup returns CDR1 SNHLY and CDR2 FYNNEI. V was pared by 6 bases and J by 1 base, with 4 bases of the junction left unmatched. This CDR3 comprises 17 residues. The DNA for the CDR3 is TGTGCCAGCAGGAGGGACAGGGGGCTTTCTGGGGCCAACGTCCTGACTTTC. Its protein product is CASRRDRGLSGANVLTF.

This clone was observed once. V usage is TRBV30 and J usage is TRBJ2-7; no clear D. The CDR3 is made up of 11 amino acids. Germline loops: CDR1 GTSNPN, CDR2 SVGIG (reference sequence). Trimming pared 3 bases from V and 5 bases from J, leaving 8 bases between. CDR3 sequence: CAWRAQNEQYF. Here the CDR3 DNA reads TGTGCCTGGAGGGCCCAAAACGAGCAGTACTTC.

This chain links TRBV27 with TRBJ2-7; TRBD1 might be the D (5 bases). Trimming removed 2 bases from V and 5 bases from J, with 16 bases in between. CDR3 length equals 15 residues. CDR1 and CDR2 from the germline V gene are MNHEY and SMNVEV (reference sequence). The CDR3 reads CASSLVSRAPHEQYF. The CDR3 DNA is TGTGCCAGCAGTTTAGTGTCCAGGGCCCCCCACGAGCAGTACTTC.

This chain connects TRBV10-2 to TRBJ2-7, with 7 nucleotides matching TRBD2. V shed 7 bases and J 1 base; nucleotides not matched to a gene: 7. CDR3 length: 14 residues. Looked up from germline, CDR1 is WSHSY and CDR2 is SAAADI. CDR3 in amino acids: CASKAGEGSYEQYF. Here the CDR3 DNA reads TGCGCCAGCAAGGCGGGGGAAGGGTCCTACGAGCAGTACTTC.

This CDR3 reads CASSLGQGVNTEAFF. The DNA for the CDR3 is TGTGCCAGCAGCCTGGGACAGGGGGTTAACACTGAAGCTTTCTTT. This chain connects TRBV9 to TRBJ1-1; 11 bases fit TRBD1. CDR1 and CDR2 (germline): SGDLS, YYNGEE. CDR3 size: 15 residues. V shed 4 bases and J 2 bases; nucleotides not matched to a gene: 4.

The J gene is TRBJ1-1, the V gene TRBV12-5; TRBD1 is a possible D gene (5 bases). The CDR3 totals 13 residues. Germline assignment: CDR1 LGHNT and CDR2 FRNRAP. V shed 2 bases and J shed 4 bases, with 8 bases lying between them. The CDR3 protein is CASGLSGGTEAFF. The CDR3 nucleotides are TGTGCTAGTGGTTTGTCCGGGGGCACTGAAGCTTTCTTT.

The chain employs TRBV19 and TRBJ1-5; D unclear. The V end lost 0 bases, the J end lost 9 bases, and 12 bases lay between the germline ends. The CDR3 is made up of 14 amino acids. Germline V gene data show CDR1 as LNHDA and CDR2 as SQIVND (reference sequence). The CDR3 region has the DNA TGTGCCAGTAGTATAGATAGAGGCAATAGGCCCCAGCATTTT. Its translation is CASSIDRGNRPQHF. The variable domain in full, completed from reference TRBV19 and TRBJ1-5, reads DGGITQSPKYLFRKEGQNVTLSCEQNLNHDAMYWYRQDPGQGLRLIYYSQIVNDFQKGDIAEGYSVSREKKESFPLTVTSAQKNPTAFYLCASSIDRGNRPQHFGDGTRLSIL.

The V gene is TRBV2, the J gene TRBJ1-6; no definite D call. V lost 3 bases and J lost 9, with 15 bases in between. CDR3 length equals 15 residues. Germline CDR1 and CDR2: SNHLY and FYNNEI. CDR3 protein: CASSEAGLRSSPLHF. The CDR3 DNA reads as TGTGCCAGCAGTGAGGCTGGACTGAGAAGTTCACCCCTCCACTTT.

V gene TRBV10-3 combines with J gene TRBJ2-5; no clear D gene. Germline CDR1 and CDR2: ENHRY and SYGVKD. The CDR3 contains 12 residues. Trimming took off 5 bases at V and 5 bases at J, with 9 bases between the two ends. CDR3 coding DNA: TGTGCCATCAGTACTGATGAGGAGACCCAGTACTTC. This encodes CAISTDEETQYF.